One and the same sample provided the 18 T cell receptor beta chains below, sequenced in a study of T-cell reconstitution after alpha-beta-depleted transplantation in children. A TCRbeta library incorporating unique molecular identifiers was prepared. One entry per CDR3 protein, called by TCRdb with MiXCR from the PCR reads. The sample has approximately 430,000 distinct CDR3 sequences; 15% to 20% are singletons. The sample here was PBMCs, mostly from graft donor cells, taken 360 days after TCRalphabeta/CD19-depleted stem cell transplant. The receptors were gathered from a boy under two years old who had a stem cell transplant for Wiskott-Aldrich syndrome, so the T cells may come from the graft donor.

This clonotype was seen only a few times. The J gene is TRBJ2-5, the V gene TRBV7-2, with 7 bases that match TRBD2. J lost 2 bases, V lost 0 bases, and 6 bases had no gene match. CDR1 SGHTA and CDR2 FQGNSA come from the germline V gene. CDR3 length equals 16 residues. The CDR3 is CASSLAAGVGQETQYF. The CDR3 nucleotides read TGTGCCAGCAGCTTAGCGGCGGGAGTAGGGCAAGAGACCCAGTACTTC.

This clonotype was seen a handful of times. This chain links TRBV6-5 with TRBJ2-3, with a possible D match to TRBD1 (5 bases). The V and J ends lost 2 bases and 1 base respectively, with 7 bases between them. The CDR3 contains 14 residues. The V gene's germline CDR1 is MNHEY and CDR2 SVGAGI. The CDR3 sequence: CASSYGRGTDTQYF. CDR3 sequence (DNA): TGTGCCAGCAGTTACGGCAGGGGCACAGATACGCAGTATTTT.

The rearrangement uses TRBV7-8 and TRBJ2-7, with unresolved D. This CDR3 has 15 amino acids. Germline values: CDR1 SGHVS, CDR2 FQNEAQ. The V end was cut by 1 base, the J end by 2 bases, with 12 bases between. The CDR3 sequence: CASSLGIGSPYEQYF. The CDR3 nucleotides read TGTGCCAGCAGCTTAGGAATAGGGTCCCCCTACGAGCAGTACTTC.

This clonotype was detected ten times or more. The chain has TRBV6-1 and TRBJ2-2; 9 bases line up with TRBD2. Germline CDR1 and CDR2: MNHNS and SASEGT. Losses at the gene ends were 5 bases for V and 6 bases for J; bases not matched to a gene: 4. The CDR3 is 14 residues long. The CDR3 DNA is TGTGCCAGCAGTCGACGACTAGCGGCCGGGGAGCTGTTTTTT. This encodes CASSRRLAAGELFF.

V is TRBV5-6 and J is TRBJ2-1; D not resolved. The CDR3 runs to 16 residues. Trimming left V 0 bases short and J 1 base short, with 11 bases between. Germline V gene lookup returns CDR1 SGHDT and CDR2 YYEEEE. The chain's CDR3 is CASSLDRWASYNEQFF. CDR3 DNA sequence: TGTGCCAGCAGCTTGGATAGGTGGGCATCCTACAATGAGCAGTTCTTC. The full variable domain, in which reference TRBV5-6 and TRBJ2-1 provide the parts outside the CDR3, is DAGVTQSPTHLIKTRGQQVTLRCSPKSGHDTVSWYQQALGQGPQFIFQYYEEEERQRGNFPDRFSGHQFPNYSSELNVNALLLGDSALYLCASSLDRWASYNEQFFGPGTRLTVL.

The chain carries TRBV20-1 and TRBJ2-2, with 8 positions matching TRBD1. Per germline, CDR1 DFQATT and CDR2 SNEGSKA (reference sequence). The CDR3 is made up of 15 amino acids. J lost 4 bases, V lost 4 bases, and 8 bases had no gene match. In DNA form, the CDR3 reads TGCAGTGCTAAACCTTCAGGGGGCTGCACCGGGGAGCTGTTTTTT. Translated: CSAKPSGGCTGELFF.

CDR3 coding DNA: TGCGCCAGCAGCGTCCGACCAGGGTCCTTCACAGATACGCAGTATTTT. Translating it yields CASSVRPGSFTDTQYF. The V and J genes are TRBV5-1 and TRBJ2-3; weak D call: TRBD1 (5 bases). Per the germline V gene, CDR1 is SGHRS and CDR2 is YFSETQ. Trimming took 4 bases from V and 2 from J, leaving 17 bases between them. This CDR3 has 16 amino acids.

There are many counts of this clonotype. The rearrangement uses TRBV24-1 and TRBJ2-3; 11 positions match TRBD2. The CDR3 runs 15 residues. From germline, CDR1 is KGHDR and CDR2 SFDVKD. J gave up 4 bases and V 6 bases, and 5 bases lay outside the gene matches. The CDR3 is CATSRTSGSADTQYF. CDR3 in DNA: TGTGCCACCAGTCGAACTAGCGGGAGCGCAGATACGCAGTATTTT.

The gene calls are TRBV12-3 or TRBV12-4 and TRBJ2-1, with D perhaps matching TRBD1 (6 bases). The CDR3 contains 13 residues. Between the trimmed V and J ends, which lost 4 bases and 9 bases, there was a span of 13 bases. The CDR3 loop reads CASSWTETGEQFF. The DNA for the CDR3 is TGTGCCAGCAGTTGGACAGAAACGGGTGAGCAGTTCTTC.

DNA of the CDR3: TGTGCCAGCAGCTTGGGATACTGGCGGTGGTATGGCTACACCTTC. Translated: CASSLGYWRWYGYTF. The chain uses TRBV5-5 and TRBJ1-2; no firm D call. V shed 0 bases and J shed 5 bases, with 14 bases lying between them. CDR1 and CDR2 (germline): SGHKS, YYEKEE (reference sequence). The CDR3 loop spans 15 amino acids.

This chain joins TRBV12-3 or TRBV12-4 and TRBJ2-7, with 9 nucleotides matching TRBD2. The CDR3 is 14 residues long. With 2 bases clipped from V and 7 bases from J, the junction kept 6 bases outside the gene matches. This CDR3 is CASSLPGLANEQYF. CDR3 nucleotide sequence: TGTGCCAGCAGTTTACCGGGACTAGCTAATGAGCAGTACTTC.

This clonotype was counted a few times. The CDR3 region is CASSARTSMNTEAFF. The CDR3 bases are TGTGCCAGCAGTGCCCGGACGTCCATGAACACTGAAGCTTTCTTT. The J gene is TRBJ1-1, the V gene TRBV12-3 or TRBV12-4; D gene uncertain. V was trimmed by 5 bases and J by 0 bases, leaving 13 bases between them. The length of the CDR3 is 15 residues.

The chain carries TRBV5-1 and TRBJ2-7; no reliable D call. The CDR3 is made up of 13 amino acids. Germline CDR1 is SGHRS and CDR2 is YFSETQ. V shed 0 bases and J shed 3 bases, with 7 bases lying between them. CDR3: CASSLVSHYEQYF. The CDR3 DNA reads TGCGCCAGCAGCTTGGTGAGTCACTACGAGCAGTACTTC.

The chain uses TRBV7-9 and TRBJ2-1; D not resolved. The CDR3 consists of 12 residues. V lost 5 bases and J 5 bases, leaving 7 bases between the germline ends. Germline values: CDR1 SEHNR, CDR2 FQNEAQ (reference sequence). CDR3 bases: TGTGCCAGCAGCCGAGTCCACAATGAGCAGTTCTTC. It encodes CASSRVHNEQFF.

This clonotype was counted between two and nine times. The chain couples TRBV29-1 to TRBJ2-3; TRBD2 aligns across 7 bases. The CDR3 sequence is 14 residues long. The germline CDR1 and CDR2 sequences are SQVTM and ANQGSEA. J lost 0 bases, V lost 5 bases, and 5 bases had no gene match. The CDR3 spells CSVREDTSTDTQYF. The CDR3 nucleotides read TGCAGCGTTCGGGAGGACACTAGCACAGATACGCAGTATTTT.

This clonotype turned up a few times. The chain joins TRBV5-1 to TRBJ2-7; 8 nucleotides match TRBD1. Germline V gene data show CDR1 as SGHRS and CDR2 as YFSETQ. V lost 4 bases to trimming and J lost 3 bases; unmatched junction nucleotides: 6. CDR3 size: 14 residues. The CDR3 loop is CASSDPGQGYEQYF. The CDR3 DNA reads as TGCGCCAGCAGCGATCCTGGACAGGGCTACGAGCAGTACTTC.

This clonotype was counted ten times or more. This sequence joins TRBV27 and TRBJ2-1; D might be TRBD2 (5 bases). The germline V and J ends were trimmed by 5 bases and 7 bases, with 18 bases remaining between them. The CDR3 covers 15 residues. CDR1 and CDR2 (germline): MNHEY, SMNVEV (reference sequence). The CDR3 reads CASSKSGGFGNEQFF. CDR3 DNA sequence: TGTGCCAGCAGTAAAAGCGGCGGTTTTGGGAATGAGCAGTTCTTC.

This clonotype was seen more than once but under ten times. The V and J genes are TRBV5-1 and TRBJ1-4; a possible D gene is TRBD1 (5 bases). Trimming removed 1 base from V and 10 bases from J, with 14 bases in between. The CDR3 is made up of 14 amino acids. The germline V gene has CDR1 SGHRS and CDR2 YFSETQ. As DNA, the CDR3 is TGCGCCAGCAGCTTGCCAGGGAGGTTGAGAAAACTGTTTTTT. It specifies CASSLPGRLRKLFF.